What follows describes a single T cell receptor beta chain. Its cognate antigen is unknown. Using immunoSEQ multiplex PCR, the repertoire was profiled, and TCRdb retains in-frame clones only, with some absent. The sample contains 1,400,000 or so clones, approximately 98.5% of which appear only once. This specimen comes from a study of shared clonotypes between healthy human individuals. The authors divided CD4+ cells into CD45RA+ naive and CD45RA-negative memory subsets. Findings and caveats of the study: Naive subsets generally had larger estimated richness than memory subsets. Relative to their counterparts shared across all four donors, non-shared clonotypes exhibited diminished generation probabilities.

The germline V and J ends were trimmed by 5 bases and 8 bases, with 9 bases remaining between them. This CDR3 contains 11 residues. Germline CDR1 and CDR2: SGHAT and FQNNGV. Material: naive CD4+ T cells sorted from blood. The sample's subset: CD45RA+ positively selected. The chain carries TRBV11-2 and TRBJ1-1, with no clear D. The clonotype was recovered from a young man in good health. This CDR3 reads CASSGQQEAFF. The CDR3 DNA reads as TGTGCCAGCAGCGGGCAGCAAGAAGCTTTCTTT.